The source of this T cell receptor beta chain is a study of CD8+ T cells in alopecia areata. RNA was extracted and reverse transcribed into cDNA as the sequencing template. Profiled with immunoSEQ multiplex PCR; TCRdb holds only in-frame clones, not every one. The sample yields 150,000 or so clones, around 57% seen once. Per germline, CDR1 SGHTS and CDR2 YDEGEE. CDR3 length equals 14 residues. The V and J ends lost 0 bases and 11 bases respectively, with 14 bases between them. This clone is medium-sized. This sequence joins TRBV5-8 and TRBJ1-4; the D gene is possibly TRBD1 (5 bases). The source material was CD4+ T cells sorted from blood. This TCR came from a human donor in good health. In DNA form, the CDR3 reads TGTGCCAGCAGCTTGGATGGCAGGGAGAGCAAACTGTTTTTT. As protein: CASSLDGRESKLFF.